This T cell receptor (beta chain) was sequenced during a study of blood T cell repertoires in COVID-19. Background on the study: Acute-phase and convalescent COVID-19 samples originated in the United States, Italy and Spain. The analysed material was cDNA or gDNA that came from T cells, B-cell-depleted T cells, or PBMCs.

Per the authors' pipeline: Using reference gene primer amplification, nucleated cell counts were estimated. Clones were read by immunoSEQ multiplex PCR, and TCRdb kept only the in-frame ones, dropping some. D and trimming come from the DNA, and the V and J calls and clone size come from that table. The sample has hundreds of thousands of clones; around 89% are singletons. Participants spanned ages about 18 to 90 years and resided in over 20 US areas. Looked up from germline, CDR1 is MDHEN and CDR2 is SYDVKM. The CDR3 runs to 15 residues. V shed 4 bases and J 2 bases; nucleotides not matched to a gene: 7.

This TCR derives from a woman in her fifties or sixties in a cohort exposed to, infected with or recovered from COVID-19 (not recorded which). Sequencing used PBMCs or T cells enriched from blood (not recorded which). The J gene is TRBJ2-7, the V gene TRBV28, with TRBD1 matching over 8 bases. The CDR3 region is CASSSRTGNTYEQYF. CDR3 DNA sequence: TGTGCCAGCAGTTCGAGGACAGGGAATACCTACGAGCAGTACTTC. The full variable domain, in which reference TRBV28 and TRBJ2-7 provide the parts outside the CDR3, is DVKVTQSSRYLVKRTGEKVFLECVQDMDHENMFWYRQDPGLGLRLIYFSYDVKMKEKGDIPEGYSVSREKKERFSLILESASTNQTSMYLCASSSRTGNTYEQYFGPGTRLTVT.